The TCR beta chain under discussion was sequenced for a study of blood T cell repertoires in COVID-19. Study-level information: Sites in the United States, Italy and Spain provided acute and convalescent COVID-19 samples. T cells, B-cell-depleted T cells, or PBMCs supplied cDNA or gDNA.

Germline V gene lookup returns CDR1 KGHDR and CDR2 SFDVKD. The CDR3 spans 15 residues. Trimming removed 4 bases from V and 0 bases from J, with 9 bases in between. Authors' processing steps: Quantification of nucleated cells was approximated via reference gene primer amplification. Clones were sequenced by immunoSEQ multiplex PCR, and TCRdb holds only the in-frame ones, with some missing. Clonal size and the V and J genes are those of that table, whereas D and trimming came from the DNA. The sample consists of approximately 170,000 clones, about 86% of them appearing once. The material sequenced was peripheral blood. The TCR originated in a woman in her 70s with acute or convalescent COVID-19. The chain combines TRBV24-1 with TRBJ1-3; no clear D. This CDR3 reads CATSDPGLSGNTIYF. As DNA, the CDR3 is TGTGCCACCAGTGACCCCGGACTCTCTGGAAACACCATATATTTT.